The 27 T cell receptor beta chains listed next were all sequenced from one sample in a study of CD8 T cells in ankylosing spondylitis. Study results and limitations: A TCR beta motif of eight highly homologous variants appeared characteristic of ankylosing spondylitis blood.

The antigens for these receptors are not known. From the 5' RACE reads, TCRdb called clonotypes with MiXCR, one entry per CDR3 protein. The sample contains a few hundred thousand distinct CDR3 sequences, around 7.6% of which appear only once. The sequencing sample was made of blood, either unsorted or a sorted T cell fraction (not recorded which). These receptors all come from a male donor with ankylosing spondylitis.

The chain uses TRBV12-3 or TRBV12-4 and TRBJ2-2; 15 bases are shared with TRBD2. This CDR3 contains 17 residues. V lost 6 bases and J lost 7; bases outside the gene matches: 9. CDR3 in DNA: TGTGCCAGCAGGGGACTAGCGGGAGGTACGGGTATCGGGGAGCTGTTTTTT. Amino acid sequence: CASRGLAGGTGIGELFF.

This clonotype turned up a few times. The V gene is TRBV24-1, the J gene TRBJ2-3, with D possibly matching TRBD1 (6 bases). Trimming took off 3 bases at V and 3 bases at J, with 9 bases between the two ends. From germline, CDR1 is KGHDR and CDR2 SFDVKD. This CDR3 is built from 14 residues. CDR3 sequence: CATSDPTGTDTQYF. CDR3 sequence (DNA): TGTGCCACCAGTGATCCCACAGGGACAGATACGCAGTATTTT.

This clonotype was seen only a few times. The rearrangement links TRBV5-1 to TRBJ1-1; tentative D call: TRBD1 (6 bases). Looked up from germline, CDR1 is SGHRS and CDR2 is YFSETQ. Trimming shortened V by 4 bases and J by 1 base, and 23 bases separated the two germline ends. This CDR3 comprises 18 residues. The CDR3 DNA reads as TGCGCCAGCAGCCCGCTCCTCAGGGACAAAGGGGGGAACACTGAAGCTTTCTTT. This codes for CASSPLLRDKGGNTEAFF.

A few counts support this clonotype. CDR3 protein: CASSLWGGRERTDTQYF. DNA of the CDR3: TGTGCCAGCAGCTTGTGGGGGGGCCGGGAGAGGACAGATACGCAGTATTTT. The chain joins TRBV5-6 to TRBJ2-3; D perhaps matches TRBD2 (7 bases). CDR1 is SGHDT, CDR2 YYEEEE, per germline. The V and J ends lost 1 base and 3 bases respectively, with 18 bases between them. CDR3 length equals 17 residues.

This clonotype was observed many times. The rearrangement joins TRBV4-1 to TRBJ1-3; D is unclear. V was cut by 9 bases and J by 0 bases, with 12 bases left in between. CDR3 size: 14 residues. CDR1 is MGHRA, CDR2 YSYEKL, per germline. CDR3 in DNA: TGCGCCAGTAAGCTGGGTTTCTCTGGAAACACCATATATTTT. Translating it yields CASKLGFSGNTIYF.

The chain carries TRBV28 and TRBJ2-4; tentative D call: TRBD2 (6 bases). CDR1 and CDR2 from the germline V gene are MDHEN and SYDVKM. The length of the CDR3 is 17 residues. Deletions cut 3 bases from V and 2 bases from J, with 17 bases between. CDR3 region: CASSFSGAGVTKNIQYF. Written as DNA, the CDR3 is TGTGCCAGCAGTTTTAGCGGTGCTGGGGTAACCAAAAACATTCAGTACTTC.

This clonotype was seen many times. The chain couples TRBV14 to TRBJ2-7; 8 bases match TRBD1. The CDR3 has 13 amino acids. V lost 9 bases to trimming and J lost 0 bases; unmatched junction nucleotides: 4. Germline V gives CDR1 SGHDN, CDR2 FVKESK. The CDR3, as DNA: TGTGCCAGTGACAGGGGAAGCTCCTACGAGCAGTACTTC. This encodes CASDRGSSYEQYF.

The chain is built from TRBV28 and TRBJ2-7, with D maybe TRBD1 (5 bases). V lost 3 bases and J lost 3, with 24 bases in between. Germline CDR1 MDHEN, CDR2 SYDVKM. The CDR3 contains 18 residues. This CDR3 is CASSLAGRLGRGNYEQYF. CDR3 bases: TGTGCCAGCAGTTTGGCCGGCAGGTTAGGAAGGGGTAACTACGAGCAGTACTTC. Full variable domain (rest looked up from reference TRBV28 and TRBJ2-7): DVKVTQSSRYLVKRTGEKVFLECVQDMDHENMFWYRQDPGLGLRLIYFSYDVKMKEKGDIPEGYSVSREKKERFSLILESASTNQTSMYLCASSLAGRLGRGNYEQYFGPGTRLTVT.

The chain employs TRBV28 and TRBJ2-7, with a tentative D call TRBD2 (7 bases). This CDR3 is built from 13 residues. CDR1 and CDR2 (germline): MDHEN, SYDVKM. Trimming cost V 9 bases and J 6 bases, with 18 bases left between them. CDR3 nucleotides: TGTGCCAGTTTTCCGAGGGGGAGGGGCGAGCAGTACTTC. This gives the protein CASFPRGRGEQYF.

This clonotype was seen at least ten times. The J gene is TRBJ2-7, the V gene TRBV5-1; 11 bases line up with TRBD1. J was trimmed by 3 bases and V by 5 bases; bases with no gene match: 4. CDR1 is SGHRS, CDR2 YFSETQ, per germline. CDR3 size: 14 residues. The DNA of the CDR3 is TGCGCCAGCAGTGCCGGGACAGGGGGCTACGAGCAGTACTTC. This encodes CASSAGTGGYEQYF.

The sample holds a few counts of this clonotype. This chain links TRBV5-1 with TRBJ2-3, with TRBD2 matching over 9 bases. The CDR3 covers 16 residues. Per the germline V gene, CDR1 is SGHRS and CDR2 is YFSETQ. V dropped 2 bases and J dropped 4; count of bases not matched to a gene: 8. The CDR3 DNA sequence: TGCGCCAGCAGCTTATTAGCGGGAGAGGGGCCAGATACGCAGTATTTT. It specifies CASSLLAGEGPDTQYF.

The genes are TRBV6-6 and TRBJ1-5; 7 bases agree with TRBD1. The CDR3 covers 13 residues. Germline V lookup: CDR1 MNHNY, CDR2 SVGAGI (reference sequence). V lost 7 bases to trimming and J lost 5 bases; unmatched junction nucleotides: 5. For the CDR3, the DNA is TGTGCCAGCATGCGACAGGGTGATCAGCCCCAGCATTTT. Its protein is CASMRQGDQPQHF.

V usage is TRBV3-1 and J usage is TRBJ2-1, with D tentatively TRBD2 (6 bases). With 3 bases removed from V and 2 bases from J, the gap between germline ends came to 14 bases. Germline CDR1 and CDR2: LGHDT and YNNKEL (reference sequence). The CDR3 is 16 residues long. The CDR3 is CASSQSVAAPYNEQFF. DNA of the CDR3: TGTGCCAGCAGCCAGAGTGTAGCGGCTCCCTACAATGAGCAGTTCTTC.

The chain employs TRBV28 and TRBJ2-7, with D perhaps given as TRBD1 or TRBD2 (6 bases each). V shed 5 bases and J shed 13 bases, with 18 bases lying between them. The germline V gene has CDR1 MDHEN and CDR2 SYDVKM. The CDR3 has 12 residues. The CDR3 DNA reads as TGTGCCAGCAGTATACCGGGCAGGGGACTTTACTTC. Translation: CASSIPGRGLYF. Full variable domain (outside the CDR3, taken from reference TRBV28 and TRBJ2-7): DVKVTQSSRYLVKRTGEKVFLECVQDMDHENMFWYRQDPGLGLRLIYFSYDVKMKEKGDIPEGYSVSREKKERFSLILESASTNQTSMYLCASSIPGRGLYFGPGTRLTVT.

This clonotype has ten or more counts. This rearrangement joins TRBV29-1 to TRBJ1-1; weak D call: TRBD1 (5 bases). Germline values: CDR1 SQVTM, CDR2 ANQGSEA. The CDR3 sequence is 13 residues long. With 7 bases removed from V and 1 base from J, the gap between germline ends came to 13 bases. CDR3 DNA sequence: TGCAGCGGTACCACAACAGGGAACACTGAAGCTTTCTTT. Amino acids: CSGTTTGNTEAFF.

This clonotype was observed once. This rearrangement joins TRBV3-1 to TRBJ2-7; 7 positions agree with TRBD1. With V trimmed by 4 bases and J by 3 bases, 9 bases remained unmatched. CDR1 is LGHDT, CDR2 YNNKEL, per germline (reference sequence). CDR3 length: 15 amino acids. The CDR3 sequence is CASSPHPDRVYEQYF. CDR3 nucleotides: TGTGCCAGCAGCCCCCATCCCGACAGGGTCTACGAGCAGTACTTC.

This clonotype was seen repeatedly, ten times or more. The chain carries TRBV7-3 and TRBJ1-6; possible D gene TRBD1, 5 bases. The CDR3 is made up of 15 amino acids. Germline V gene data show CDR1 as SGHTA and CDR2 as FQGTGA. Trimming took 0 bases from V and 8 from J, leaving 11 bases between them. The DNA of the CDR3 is TGTGCCAGCAGCTTAACAGGAGGGGCTTATTCACCCCTCCACTTT. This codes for CASSLTGGAYSPLHF.

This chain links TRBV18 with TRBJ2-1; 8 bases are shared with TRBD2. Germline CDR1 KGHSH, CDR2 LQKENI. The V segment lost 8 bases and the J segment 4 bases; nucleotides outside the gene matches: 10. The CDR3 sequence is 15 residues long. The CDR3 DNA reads TGTGCCAGCGCTCCTAGCGGGCGGACTTACAATGAGCAGTTCTTC. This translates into CASAPSGRTYNEQFF.

The CDR3 DNA reads as TGTGCCAGCAGTTTAGGGCTTCAAGGCTACGAGCAGTACTTC. Protein sequence: CASSLGLQGYEQYF. This sequence joins TRBV12-3 or TRBV12-4 and TRBJ2-7; D ambiguous. This CDR3 is 14 amino acids long. V gave up 1 base and J gave up 3 bases, with 10 bases separating them.

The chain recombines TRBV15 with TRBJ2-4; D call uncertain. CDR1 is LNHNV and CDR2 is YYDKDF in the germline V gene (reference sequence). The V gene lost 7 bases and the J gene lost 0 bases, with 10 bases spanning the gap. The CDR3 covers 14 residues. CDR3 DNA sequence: TGTGCCACCAAGAAAGGGCTAGCCAAAAACATTCAGTACTTC. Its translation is CATKKGLAKNIQYF.

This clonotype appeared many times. The CDR3, as DNA: TGCAGTGCTTTAGACCCTACCTTACGCCATAGCAATCAGCCCCAGCATTTT. As protein: CSALDPTLRHSNQPQHF. The rearrangement links TRBV20-1 to TRBJ1-5; D remains ambiguous. Deletions cut 5 bases from V and 0 bases from J, with 20 bases between. There are 17 residues in the CDR3. CDR1 DFQATT and CDR2 SNEGSKA come from the germline V gene (reference sequence).

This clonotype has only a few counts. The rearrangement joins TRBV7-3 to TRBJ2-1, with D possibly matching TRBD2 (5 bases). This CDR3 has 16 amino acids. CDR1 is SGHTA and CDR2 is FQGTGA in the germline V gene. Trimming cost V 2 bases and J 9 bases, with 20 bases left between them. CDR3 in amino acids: CASSLHTAEFYLEQFF. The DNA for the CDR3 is TGTGCCAGCAGCTTACACACAGCGGAGTTTTATCTTGAGCAGTTCTTC.

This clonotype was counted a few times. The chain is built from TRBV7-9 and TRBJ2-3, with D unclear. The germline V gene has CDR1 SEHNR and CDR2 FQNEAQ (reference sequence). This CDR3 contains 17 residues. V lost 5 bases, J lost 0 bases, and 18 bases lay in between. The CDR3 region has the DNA TGTGCCAGCAGCACCCGTATGGGATCCACCAGCACAGATACGCAGTATTTT. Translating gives CASSTRMGSTSTDTQYF.

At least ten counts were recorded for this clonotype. CDR3 coding DNA: TGTGCCAGCAGTTTATCCTTGCAGCCCAATCAGCCCCAGCATTTT. Translated, it gives CASSLSLQPNQPQHF. The rearrangement links TRBV12-3 or TRBV12-4 to TRBJ1-5; D is unresolved. V was shortened by 2 bases and J by 3 bases, with 11 bases between the two germline ends. This CDR3 is built from 15 residues.

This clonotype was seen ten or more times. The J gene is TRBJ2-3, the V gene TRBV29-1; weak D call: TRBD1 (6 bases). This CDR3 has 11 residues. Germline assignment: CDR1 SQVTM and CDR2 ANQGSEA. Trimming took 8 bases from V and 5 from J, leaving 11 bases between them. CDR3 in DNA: TGCAGCCTGGGGGCCGGAGATACGCAGTATTTT. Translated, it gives CSLGAGDTQYF.

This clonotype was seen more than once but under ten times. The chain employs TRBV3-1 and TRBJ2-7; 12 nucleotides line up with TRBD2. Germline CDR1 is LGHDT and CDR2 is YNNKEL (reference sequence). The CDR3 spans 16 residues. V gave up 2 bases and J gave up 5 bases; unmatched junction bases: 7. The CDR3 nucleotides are TGTGCCAGCAGCCAACCGACTAGCGGGAGTAGCAACGAGCAGTACTTC. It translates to CASSQPTSGSSNEQYF.

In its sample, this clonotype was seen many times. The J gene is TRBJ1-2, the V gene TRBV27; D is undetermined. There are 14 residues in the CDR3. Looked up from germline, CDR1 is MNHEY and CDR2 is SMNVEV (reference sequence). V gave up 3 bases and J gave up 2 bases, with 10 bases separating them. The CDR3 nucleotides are TGTGCCAGCAGTTTCACACAAGGGAACTATGGCTACACCTTC. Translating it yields CASSFTQGNYGYTF.